One sample yielded the 20 T cell receptor beta chains listed below, sequenced in a study. TCRdb fed the RT-PCR reads into MiXCR, producing one record per CDR3 protein. The sample shows around 700,000 distinct CDR3 sequences, over 12% of them seen only once. Material for sequencing was memory CD4+ T cells from blood. These receptors came from a female donor in good health, serving as a healthy control.

This clonotype appeared a few times. The V gene is TRBV7-9, the J gene TRBJ1-3, with TRBD1 matching over 8 bases. With 11 bases clipped from V and 0 bases from J, the junction kept 6 bases outside the gene matches. Germline lookup yields CDR1 SEHNR and CDR2 FQNEAQ (reference sequence). The CDR3 has 14 residues. CDR3 protein: CAGQGSLSGNTIYF. The CDR3 region has the DNA TGTGCCGGACAGGGTTCACTCTCTGGAAACACCATATATTTT.

This clonotype occurred once. The chain carries TRBV6-2 or TRBV6-3 and TRBJ2-7; 7 bases fit TRBD2. Germline V gene data show CDR1 as MNHEY and CDR2 as SVGEGT. The CDR3 is made up of 13 amino acids. With V trimmed by 3 bases and J by 5 bases, 4 bases remained unmatched. The chain's CDR3 is CASSYISGNEQYF. The CDR3 bases are TGTGCCAGCAGTTATATAAGCGGGAACGAGCAGTACTTC.

The chain recombines TRBV28 with TRBJ2-1, with D possibly TRBD2 on 5 matching bases. The CDR3 runs 12 residues. Trimming left V 7 bases short and J 8 bases short, with 12 bases between. Germline V gives CDR1 MDHEN, CDR2 SYDVKM. The CDR3 nucleotides read TGTGCCAGCAAGACTGGAGGCCATGAGCAGTTCTTC. Its protein product is CASKTGGHEQFF.

This clonotype has just a few counts. The chain has TRBV7-2 and TRBJ2-7; D uncertain. Germline values: CDR1 SGHTA, CDR2 FQGNSA. This CDR3 is built from 15 residues. V shed 5 bases and J shed 2 bases, with 16 bases lying between them. The CDR3 sequence is CASSLRVQQTYEQYF. The CDR3 nucleotides are TGTGCCAGCAGCCTACGAGTCCAACAGACCTACGAGCAGTACTTC.

This chain links TRBV20-1 with TRBJ2-7; tentatively, D is TRBD1 (6 bases). V lost 3 bases and J lost 11, with 14 bases in between. The length of the CDR3 is 11 residues. CDR1 is DFQATT and CDR2 is SNEGSKA in the germline V gene (reference sequence). CDR3: CSARRYEGEYF. The CDR3 DNA reads TGCAGTGCTAGGCGGTACGAGGGGGAGTACTTC.

Ten or more counts support this clonotype. The chain couples TRBV7-9 to TRBJ2-7, with a weak D call TRBD1 (6 bases). The CDR3 is 13 amino acids. The V gene's germline CDR1 is SEHNR and CDR2 FQNEAQ (reference sequence). Trimming pared 7 bases from V and 2 bases from J, leaving 12 bases between. CDR3 in amino acids: CASTQGSTYEQYF. CDR3 DNA sequence: TGTGCCAGCACCCAGGGGTCTACCTACGAGCAGTACTTC.

CDR3: CASRKSPGADTGELFF. The CDR3 nucleotides are TGTGCCAGCAGAAAATCACCAGGGGCGGACACCGGGGAGCTGTTTTTT. This sequence joins TRBV7-2 and TRBJ2-2; a possible D gene is TRBD1 (6 bases). Trimming pared 6 bases from V and 3 bases from J, leaving 17 bases between. CDR1 and CDR2 (germline): SGHTA, FQGNSA. CDR3 length: 16 residues.

The table lists this clonotype with a few counts. The chain combines TRBV29-1 with TRBJ2-3, with unresolved D. The CDR3 contains 11 residues. Germline CDR1 and CDR2: SQVTM and ANQGSEA. Trimming removed 7 bases from V and 6 bases from J, with 11 bases in between. CDR3 region: CSGLLYDTQYF. As DNA, the CDR3 is TGCAGCGGGCTTCTATATGATACGCAGTATTTT.

The chain links TRBV10-3 to TRBJ2-5; unclear D gene. Per germline, CDR1 ENHRY and CDR2 SYGVKD. The CDR3 contains 14 residues. Trimming removed 2 bases at V and 7 bases at J, with 14 bases between. The CDR3 sequence: CAISEMKKMLTQYF. The DNA of the CDR3 is TGTGCCATCAGTGAGATGAAGAAGATGCTGACCCAGTACTTC.

V is TRBV12-3 or TRBV12-4 and J is TRBJ2-3, with D perhaps matching TRBD1 (6 bases). Deletions cut 4 bases from V and 11 bases from J, with 25 bases between. The CDR3 sequence is 16 residues long. CDR3 loop: CASSSTSNAGTSKQYF. The CDR3 region has the DNA TGTGCCAGCAGTTCCACCTCAAATGCCGGGACATCGAAGCAGTATTTT.

This rearrangement joins TRBV30 to TRBJ1-5; no definite D call. Trimming removed 2 bases at V and 0 bases at J, with 20 bases between. Germline V lookup: CDR1 GTSNPN, CDR2 SVGIG (reference sequence). This CDR3 spans 18 amino acids. Here the CDR3 DNA reads TGTGCCTGGAGTTTACTTACCGATTACCGGTATAGCAATCAGCCCCAGCATTTT. The encoded protein is CAWSLLTDYRYSNQPQHF.

This chain joins TRBV24-1 and TRBJ1-1; 9 bases fit TRBD1. CDR1 and CDR2 from the germline V gene are KGHDR and SFDVKD. CDR3 length: 15 amino acids. V dropped 4 bases and J dropped 4; count of bases not matched to a gene: 6. The DNA of the CDR3 is TGTGCCACCAGTGACGCGACAGGGGGGCTCACTGAAGCTTTCTTT. It codes for CATSDATGGLTEAFF.

The DNA for the CDR3 is TGTGCCAGCAGTTTAAGGGCGGGGGATAATTCACCCCTCCACTTT. Translating it yields CASSLRAGDNSPLHF. This chain connects TRBV12-3 or TRBV12-4 to TRBJ1-6; possibly TRBD1 for D (5 bases). The CDR3 covers 15 residues. Trimming took off 2 bases at V and 5 bases at J, with 10 bases between the two ends.

The chain couples TRBV24-1 to TRBJ2-5; weak D call: TRBD1 (6 bases). This CDR3 contains 15 residues. V lost 0 bases and J 5 bases, leaving 12 bases between the germline ends. Germline lookup yields CDR1 KGHDR and CDR2 SFDVKD. DNA of the CDR3: TGTGCCACCAGTGATTTGGGCCAGGGGACGGAGACCCAGTACTTC. It encodes CATSDLGQGTETQYF.

The chain joins TRBV27 to TRBJ2-5; D is uncertain. The CDR3 length is 14 residues. V lost 6 bases, J lost 4 bases, and 15 bases lay in between. Germline V gene data show CDR1 as MNHEY and CDR2 as SMNVEV (reference sequence). For the CDR3, the DNA is TGTGCCAGCAGCCGACCTGGGCGAGGAGAGACCCAGTACTTC. Translated, it gives CASSRPGRGETQYF.

This clonotype was detected ten times or more. The chain joins TRBV29-1 to TRBJ2-1; the match to TRBD2 covers 11 bases. The CDR3 covers 13 residues. With 7 bases clipped from V and 7 bases from J, the junction kept 6 bases outside the gene matches. Germline loops: CDR1 SQVTM, CDR2 ANQGSEA. CDR3 sequence: CSAEGLAENEQFF. CDR3 nucleotide sequence: TGCAGCGCCGAGGGACTAGCGGAGAATGAGCAGTTCTTC.

This clonotype was picked up one time. V is TRBV3-1 and J is TRBJ1-5; the D gene is possibly TRBD1 (6 bases). V shed 4 bases and J shed 2 bases, with 12 bases lying between them. This CDR3 contains 15 residues. The germline gives CDR1 LGHDT, CDR2 YNNKEL (reference sequence). The CDR3 sequence: CASSLREGGNQPQHF. In DNA form, the CDR3 reads TGTGCCAGCAGCCTAAGAGAGGGGGGCAATCAGCCCCAGCATTTT.

The chain uses TRBV6-2 or TRBV6-3 and TRBJ2-4; D uncertain. V was shortened by 0 bases and J by 0 bases, with 9 bases between the two germline ends. Germline V lookup: CDR1 MNHEY, CDR2 SVGEGT. The CDR3 runs 16 residues. The CDR3 protein is CASSYSVHLAKNIQYF. The CDR3 DNA is TGTGCCAGCAGTTACTCGGTCCATTTAGCCAAAAACATTCAGTACTTC.

This clonotype appeared many times. The chain joins TRBV12-3 or TRBV12-4 to TRBJ2-1; 9 bases fit TRBD1. V gave up 5 bases and J gave up 8 bases; unmatched junction bases: 10. This CDR3 is built from 15 residues. The DNA of the CDR3 is TGTGCCAGCAGTCTAACCGGGACAGGGAGCGATGAGCAGTTCTTC. Amino acid sequence: CASSLTGTGSDEQFF.

This clonotype was seen only a few times. As DNA, the CDR3 is TGCAGTGCTAGCGGAGTTGTAGGTCCTCTTACCTACGAGCAGTACTTC. The encoded protein is CSASGVVGPLTYEQYF. The chain has TRBV20-1 and TRBJ2-7; no reliable D call. The germline V and J ends were trimmed by 3 bases and 2 bases, with 20 bases remaining between them. The CDR3 extends over 16 amino acids. The germline CDR1 and CDR2 sequences are DFQATT and SNEGSKA (reference sequence).